Presented here are 19 T cell receptor beta chains from one specimen sequenced in a study of cytomegalovirus exposure and HLA in healthy donors. The primer mix had 60 Vbeta and 13 Jbeta primers. Clones were read by immunoSEQ multiplex PCR, and TCRdb kept only the in-frame ones, dropping some. The sample has approximately 240,000 clones, approximately 80% seen once. Sequenced: PBMCs. The receptors originated from a middle-aged woman in good health and CMV-seronegative.

The chain is built from TRBV28 and TRBJ2-1, with TRBD2 matching over 7 bases. The trim removed 1 base at V and 9 bases at J, leaving 6 bases unmatched. CDR3 length: 14 amino acids. Germline assignment: CDR1 MDHEN and CDR2 SYDVKM. The CDR3 sequence: CASSLFFREGEQFF. CDR3 coding DNA: TGTGCCAGCAGTTTATTTTTCAGGGAGGGTGAGCAGTTCTTC.

Only one count was recorded for this clone. The V call is TRBV27, the J call TRBJ2-7, with 7 bases lining up with TRBD1. CDR1 MNHEY and CDR2 SMNVEV come from the germline V gene (reference sequence). Losses at the gene ends were 2 bases for V and 2 bases for J; bases not matched to a gene: 9. The CDR3 has 16 amino acids. The CDR3 region has the DNA TGTGCCAGCAGTTTAGATTCGGGACAGCCTACCTACGAGCAGTACTTC. The encoded protein is CASSLDSGQPTYEQYF.

The chain combines TRBV28 with TRBJ1-3; no clear D. Germline V lookup: CDR1 MDHEN, CDR2 SYDVKM. Trimming pared 7 bases from V and 0 bases from J, leaving 16 bases between. The CDR3 is 16 residues long. CDR3 sequence reads: CASTPLMAVSGNTIYF. For the CDR3, the DNA is TGTGCCAGCACCCCATTGATGGCCGTCTCTGGAAACACCATATATTTT.

In its sample, this clone was seen a few times. J is TRBJ1-1 and V is TRBV2; 9 bases are shared with TRBD1. The germline CDR1 and CDR2 sequences are SNHLY and FYNNEI. The CDR3 has 14 residues. V was pared by 7 bases and J by 1 base, with 4 bases of the junction left unmatched. In DNA form, the CDR3 reads TGTGCCAGCATTCCGGGACAGGGGAACACTGAAGCTTTCTTT. It translates to CASIPGQGNTEAFF.

The chain joins TRBV7-6 to TRBJ1-1; D is uncertain. There are 12 residues in the CDR3. The V gene's germline CDR1 is SGHVS and CDR2 FNYEAQ. V lost 5 bases to trimming and J lost 1 base, with 5 bases between them. CDR3 amino acids: CASSRGNTEAFF. The CDR3 bases are TGTGCCAGCAGCCGAGGGAACACTGAAGCTTTCTTT.

Only one count was recorded for this clone. This specimen includes other DNA sequences encoding the same CDR3. J is TRBJ2-1 and V is TRBV6-1; 12 bases agree with TRBD2. The CDR3 contains 14 residues. The V gene's germline CDR1 is MNHNS and CDR2 SASEGT. Unmatched junction bases numbered 3, after V lost 5 bases and J lost 7 bases. The CDR3: CASSLAGGRNEQFF. In nucleotides, the CDR3 is TGTGCCAGCAGTCTAGCGGGGGGGCGTAATGAGCAGTTCTTC.

This chain uses TRBV7-2 with TRBJ1-1; the D is unclear. This CDR3 region has 13 residues. Germline loops: CDR1 SGHTA, CDR2 FQGNSA. V lost 5 bases and J 1 base, leaving 8 bases between the germline ends. Written as DNA, the CDR3 is TGTGCCAGCAGCACTAGCTGGAACACTGAAGCTTTCTTT. This translates into CASSTSWNTEAFF.

This clone has a handful of counts. The chain recombines TRBV6-6 with TRBJ1-4; TRBD1 agrees at 7 bases. The CDR3 runs to 14 residues. V trimming: 7 bases; J trimming: 6 bases; junction bases outside the gene matches: 8. CDR1 MNHNY and CDR2 SVGAGI come from the germline V gene (reference sequence). The CDR3 sequence is CASIRGASYEKLFF. The CDR3 DNA sequence: TGTGCCAGCATCAGGGGGGCTTCTTATGAAAAACTGTTTTTT.

V gene TRBV11-2 combines with J gene TRBJ2-5; TRBD2 matches at 8 bases. Germline CDR1 and CDR2: SGHAT and FQNNGV. The junction had 16 bases not matched to a gene; V was cut back by 5 bases and J by 2 bases. The CDR3 length is 18 residues. The CDR3 DNA follows: TGTGCCAGCAGCACTCGGTTAGGGTCGGGGGGGCGGCAAGAGACCCAGTACTTC. Translating it yields CASSTRLGSGGRQETQYF.

The chain uses TRBV18 and TRBJ1-3; D is unresolved. The V end lost 7 bases, the J end lost 2 bases, and 15 bases lay between the germline ends. In germline, CDR1 is KGHSH, CDR2 LQKENI. The CDR3 runs 15 residues. CDR3 in amino acids: CASWSGVRTGNTIYF. The CDR3, as DNA: TGTGCCAGCTGGTCCGGTGTGAGAACTGGAAACACCATATATTTT.

This clone occurred a few times. V gene TRBV2 combines with J gene TRBJ2-6, with 8 nucleotides matching TRBD1. V lost 6 bases to trimming and J lost 1 base; unmatched junction nucleotides: 2. The germline CDR1 and CDR2 sequences are SNHLY and FYNNEI. This CDR3 is 15 amino acids long. CDR3 in DNA: TGTGCCAGCAGACGGGACAGGTCTGGGGCCAACGTCCTGACTTTC. It specifies CASRRDRSGANVLTF.

A remark on this clone: Distinct nucleotide sequences in the sample also encode this CDR3. CDR3: CASRGGGEKLFF. In nucleotides, the CDR3 is TGTGCCAGCAGGGGTGGTGGAGAAAAACTGTTTTTT. The gene calls are TRBV19 and TRBJ1-4, with D possibly matching TRBD1 (6 bases). Trimming removed 9 bases at V and 8 bases at J, with 13 bases between. CDR1 is LNHDA, CDR2 SQIVND, per germline (reference sequence). This CDR3 contains 12 residues.

Worth noting for this clone: The identical CDR3 is also encoded by other nucleotide sequences in the sample. This sequence joins TRBV19 and TRBJ2-7, with D maybe TRBD2 (6 bases). Germline CDR1 reads LNHDA; CDR2 reads SQIVND (reference sequence). Trimming took off 1 base at V and 0 bases at J, with 7 bases between the two ends. This CDR3 is 14 amino acids long. Here the CDR3 DNA reads TGTGCCAGTAGTATAGCCGGGGGCTCCTACGAGCAGTACTTC. It is translated as CASSIAGGSYEQYF.

The rearrangement joins TRBV27 to TRBJ2-7; D is possibly TRBD2 (6 bases). The CDR3 sequence is 16 residues long. Deletions cut 1 base from V and 6 bases from J, with 19 bases between. Germline V lookup: CDR1 MNHEY, CDR2 SMNVEV (reference sequence). The CDR3 DNA reads as TGTGCCAGCAGTTTATGGGCGGGGAAGCCTTTCGCCGAGCAGTACTTC. Residues: CASSLWAGKPFAEQYF.

The rearrangement uses TRBV9 and TRBJ1-1; D gene ambiguous. Trimming cost V 2 bases and J 1 base, with 9 bases left between them. Germline V gene data show CDR1 as SGDLS and CDR2 as YYNGEE. The CDR3 has 14 amino acids. CDR3: CASSVQASNTEAFF. In DNA form, the CDR3 reads TGTGCCAGCAGCGTTCAGGCCTCGAACACTGAAGCTTTCTTT.

This clone was recorded a few times. The chain has TRBV5-6 and TRBJ1-5; possible D gene TRBD1, 6 bases. CDR3 size: 14 residues. Germline CDR1 and CDR2: SGHDT and YYEEEE. Trimming pared 0 bases from V and 4 bases from J, leaving 8 bases between. CDR3 in DNA: TGTGCCAGCAGCTTGGAGAGGGGGAATCAGCCCCAGCATTTT. Its translation: CASSLERGNQPQHF.

This clone was detected a few times. The gene calls are TRBV6-5 and TRBJ1-5; 8 nucleotides line up with TRBD1. This CDR3 has 14 residues. V lost 8 bases to trimming and J lost 5 bases; unmatched junction nucleotides: 8. The germline V gene encodes CDR1 MNHEY and CDR2 SVGAGI. CDR3 region: CASRRQGIHQPQHF. The DNA for the CDR3 is TGTGCCAGCCGAAGACAGGGGATTCATCAGCCCCAGCATTTT.

This clone was counted once. This sequence joins TRBV4-2 and TRBJ2-7, with TRBD1 identical over 7 bases. This CDR3 has 14 amino acids. Germline CDR1 LGHNA, CDR2 YNFKEQ. J lost 7 bases, V lost 0 bases, and 6 bases had no gene match. The CDR3 DNA reads TGTGCCAGCAGCCAAGATTGGGGACAGAGAGAGCAGTACTTC. Translating gives CASSQDWGQREQYF.

The genes are TRBV9 and TRBJ2-1; 9 bases agree with TRBD2. The CDR3 length is 16 residues. Looked up from germline, CDR1 is SGDLS and CDR2 is YYNGEE. The trim removed 0 bases at V and 4 bases at J, leaving 5 bases unmatched. The CDR3 nucleotides read TGTGCCAGCAGCGTAGCAGTGAGCGGGGGGTACAATGAGCAGTTCTTC. Its translation: CASSVAVSGGYNEQFF.